Listed below are T cell receptor beta chains from one sample, sequenced in a study of T cells after posttransplantation cyclophosphamide. Profiled with immunoSEQ multiplex PCR; TCRdb holds only in-frame clones, not every one. The sample yields about 22,000 clones, approximately 73% seen once. What was sequenced was memory CD4+ T cells sorted from PBMCs. The receptors were sampled from a woman between 55 and 75 years old in good health, CMV-negative, and a related stem cell transplant donor. Both conserved end residues are part of each CDR3. Fields, in order: J gene, clone size, V gene, D gene, CDR3 protein, CDR3 DNA. A D gene is named only where the DNA matches it firmly. Some rows mark clone size as missing; the rest say once, few, many or name a class of expanded clone.

TRBJ2-5,-,TRBV19,-,CASSIDRQETQYF,TGTGCCAGTAGTATAGATCGCCAAGAGACCCAGTACTTC
TRBJ2-7,-,TRBV7-2,TRBD2,CASSPLSGSGYEQYF,TGTGCCAGCAGCCCCCTTAGCGGGAGTGGATACGAGCAGTACTTC
TRBJ1-1,few,TRBV18,-,CASSPRGPPSMNTEAFF,TGTGCCAGCTCACCAAGGGGTCCTCCTTCTATGAACACTGAAGCTTTCTTT
TRBJ2-2,once,TRBV7-2,TRBD2,CASSSRGLALRGELFF,TGTGCCAGCAGCTCCCGAGGACTAGCGCTGCGCGGGGAGCTGTTTTTT
TRBJ1-1,-,TRBV6-1,TRBD1,CASSEYRGAAEAFF,TGTGCCAGCAGTGAATACAGGGGGGCGGCCGAAGCTTTCTTT
TRBJ1-1,few,TRBV7-8,-,CASSSDRTNEAFF,TGTGCCAGCAGCTCTGACAGGACAAATGAAGCTTTCTTT
TRBJ2-4,few,TRBV7-2,-,CASSLEGRYIQYF,TGTGCCAGCAGCTTAGAAGGGAGATACATTCAGTACTTC
TRBJ1-2,-,TRBV10-3,-,CAINEIGGGNYGYTF,TGTGCCATCAACGAGATAGGGGGGGGTAACTATGGCTACACCTTC
TRBJ2-6,once,TRBV19,TRBD1,CASSYDRGLSGANVLTF,TGTGCCAGTAGTTATGACAGGGGCCTCTCTGGGGCCAACGTCCTGACTTTC
TRBJ2-7,-,TRBV11-1,-,CASTPDPGGGEQYF,TGTGCCAGCACCCCGGACCCAGGTGGAGGGGAGCAGTACTTC
TRBJ1-1,-,TRBV4-1,-,CASSHLLSREGTEAFF,TGCGCCAGCAGCCACCTCCTTAGCCGGGAGGGGACTGAAGCTTTCTTT
TRBJ2-2,-,TRBV4-3,-,CASSQDFSTGELFF,TGCGCCAGCAGCCAAGATTTCAGCACCGGGGAGCTGTTTTTT
TRBJ1-4,once,TRBV2,-,CASGTPNEKLFF,TGTGCCAGCGGGACACCTAATGAAAAACTGTTTTTT
TRBJ2-7,once,TRBV15,-,CATSRVGLNSYEQYF,TGTGCCACCAGCAGAGTTGGGCTCAACTCCTACGAGCAGTACTTC
TRBJ2-5,few,TRBV21-1,-,CASSKGTSGGTRWETQYF,TGTGCCAGCAGCAAAGGGACTAGCGGGGGAACCAGGTGGGAGACCCAGTACTTC
TRBJ1-1,-,TRBV2,-,CASASEGTRNTEAFF,TGTGCCAGCGCGAGTGAGGGTACACGTAACACTGAAGCTTTCTTT
TRBJ2-3,-,TRBV4-1,-,CASSPPERAIDTQYF,TGCGCCAGCAGCCCGCCGGAGCGGGCCATAGATACGCAGTATTTT
TRBJ1-1,-,TRBV5-1,-,CASSLGGTTRVNTEAFF,TGCGCCAGCAGCTTGGGGGGGACAACTAGGGTGAACACTGAAGCTTTCTTT
TRBJ1-5,-,TRBV4-3,-,CASSQSGNVGNQPQHF,TGCGCCAGCAGCCAATCAGGGAACGTCGGCAATCAGCCCCAGCATTTT
TRBJ2-7,few,TRBV19,-,CASSMRDRSSEQYF,TGTGCCAGTAGTATGCGGGACCGGTCCAGCGAGCAGTACTTC
TRBJ2-1,-,TRBV30,TRBD1,CAWSVTGGRNEQFF,TGTGCCTGGAGTGTAACAGGGGGCCGGAATGAGCAGTTCTTC
TRBJ2-7,few,TRBV6-6,-,CASSNSRSSYEQYF,TGTGCCAGCAGTAACTCTCGGAGCTCCTACGAGCAGTACTTC
TRBJ2-2,-,TRBV19,TRBD1,CASSTTGGTGELFF,TGTGCCAGTAGCACGACAGGGGGAACCGGGGAGCTGTTTTTT
TRBJ2-3,few,TRBV5-5,TRBD2,CASSLVGGGDTQYF,TGTGCCAGCAGCTTGGTCGGGGGGGGCGATACGCAGTATTTT
TRBJ2-7,few,TRBV2,TRBD2,CASSEFPTSGIYYEQYF,TGTGCCAGCAGTGAATTCCCCACTAGCGGGATTTACTACGAGCAGTACTTC
TRBJ1-1,-,TRBV7-9,-,CASSAEGGEAFF,TGTGCCAGCAGCGCAGAAGGGGGTGAAGCTTTCTTT
TRBJ1-1,-,TRBV19,TRBD1,CASSQGVGTEAFF,TGTGCCAGTAGTCAGGGGGTCGGCACTGAAGCTTTCTTT
TRBJ2-2,-,TRBV5-1,TRBD1,CASSYGQGSGELFF,TGCGCCAGCAGCTACGGACAGGGAAGCGGGGAGCTGTTTTTT
TRBJ2-7,-,TRBV5-6,-,CASSLASTLEQYF,TGTGCCAGCAGCTTGGCCTCGACTCTCGAGCAGTACTTC
TRBJ2-7,-,TRBV28,TRBD2,CASHTPGTSTGEQYF,TGTGCCAGCCACACCCCCGGGACTAGCACGGGGGAGCAGTACTTC
TRBJ1-1,once,TRBV28,-,CASSYRNTEAFF,TGTGCCAGCAGTTACAGGAACACTGAAGCTTTCTTT
TRBJ1-5,-,TRBV27,TRBD1,CASRRTGGNQPQHF,TGTGCCAGCAGGCGGACAGGGGGCAATCAGCCCCAGCATTTT
TRBJ1-1,-,TRBV9,-,CASSTQVNTEAFF,TGTGCCAGCAGCACCCAGGTGAACACTGAAGCTTTCTTT
TRBJ2-7,few,TRBV15,TRBD1,CATSREGQAYEQYF,TGTGCCACCAGCAGAGAGGGACAGGCCTACGAGCAGTACTTC
TRBJ2-5,-,TRBV15,-,CATSGRGGVETQYF,TGTGCCACCAGCGGAAGGGGGGGGGTGGAGACCCAGTACTTC
TRBJ2-7,-,TRBV28,TRBD2,CASSMWREGNYEQYF,TGTGCCAGCAGTATGTGGCGGGAGGGGAACTACGAGCAGTACTTC
TRBJ2-7,-,TRBV5-1,-,CASSLEGKSSYEQYF,TGCGCCAGCAGCTTGGAGGGGAAGAGCTCCTACGAGCAGTACTTC
TRBJ1-5,-,TRBV6-5,TRBD1,CASSYPGTGEDQPQHF,TGTGCCAGCAGTTACCCCGGGACAGGGGAAGATCAGCCCCAGCATTTT
TRBJ2-1,-,TRBV5-1,TRBD2,CANSLLVLAGRNEEANEQFF,TGCGCCAACAGCCTCCTGGTCCTAGCGGGACGGAATGAGGAGGCGAATGAGCAGTTCTTC
TRBJ1-1,-,TRBV5-4,-,CASSPMIGGTEAFF,TGTGCCAGCAGCCCCATGATCGGGGGCACTGAAGCTTTCTTT
TRBJ1-2,-,TRBV6-1,-,CASSEAARYGYTF,TGTGCCAGCAGTGAAGCTGCCCGGTATGGCTACACCTTC
TRBJ1-1,-,TRBV6-5,-,CASTGREVTEAFF,TGTGCCAGCACTGGCAGGGAGGTCACTGAAGCTTTCTTT
TRBJ2-1,-,TRBV18,-,CASSREFYNEQFF,TGTGCCAGCTCACGAGAGTTTTACAATGAGCAGTTCTTC
TRBJ2-6,-,TRBV5-1,TRBD1,CASSLTRQGNSGANVLTF,TGCGCCAGCAGCTTGACCAGACAGGGGAACTCTGGGGCCAACGTCCTGACTTTC
TRBJ1-1,-,TRBV7-9,-,CASSLGGSPNTEAFF,TGTGCCAGCAGCTTAGGCGGCAGCCCGAATACTGAAGCTTTCTTT
TRBJ2-5,-,TRBV5-1,TRBD1,CASSPGQGRAQYF,TGCGCCAGCAGCCCCGGACAGGGCCGGGCCCAGTACTTC
TRBJ1-1,-,TRBV7-8,TRBD1,CASSFDRGAEAFF,TGTGCCAGCAGTTTCGACAGGGGGGCTGAAGCTTTCTTT
TRBJ1-2,-,TRBV6-1,-,CASSEITGNGYTF,TGTGCCAGCAGTGAAATCACAGGGAATGGCTACACCTTC
TRBJ1-1,few,TRBV7-9,TRBD1,CASSFRGLNTEAFF,TGTGCCAGCAGCTTCAGGGGGCTGAACACTGAAGCTTTCTTT